This is a list of T cell receptor beta chains from one sample in a study of preoperative IRX-2 immunotherapy in early breast cancer. TCRdb's table, derived via immunoSEQ multiplex PCR, lists solely in-frame clones and lacks some. In the table there are about 89,000 clones, roughly 85% of which are singletons. The material sequenced was tumor tissue, taken after IRX-2 immunotherapy. Receptors were obtained from a human donor with breast cancer. Each CDR3 is given with its conserved first and last residue. D genes are given only for firm matches. Clone size is stated in some rows and not others, as once, few, many or a class when expanded.

>.|TRBJ1-3|TRBV19|.
CASSPMGSSSGNTIYF
TGTGCCAGTAGCCCTATGGGGAGCAGCTCTGGAAACACCATATATTTT
>.|TRBJ1-6|TRBV19|.
CASRSASDNSPLHF
TGTGCCAGTAGGTCCGCGTCCGATAATTCACCCCTCCACTTT
>.|TRBJ1-1|TRBV19|.
CASRTEAWITEAFF
TGTGCCAGTAGGACGGAGGCGTGGATCACTGAAGCTTTCTTT
>.|TRBJ2-4|TRBV4-1|TRBD2
CASSQPGGQRAKNIQYF
TGCGCCAGCAGCCAACCGGGGGGGCAGCGGGCCAAAAACATTCAGTACTTC
>.|TRBJ1-5|TRBV28|.
CASTIPRGAGQPQHF
TGTGCCAGCACCATCCCTAGGGGCGCAGGTCAGCCCCAGCATTTT
>.|TRBJ2-7|TRBV10-1|.
CASSEAGEGYEQYF
TGCGCCAGCAGTGAAGCAGGGGAAGGTTACGAGCAGTACTTC
>.|TRBJ2-5|TRBV5-1|.
CASSPPLPQETQYF
TGCGCCAGCAGCCCTCCCCTACCTCAAGAGACCCAGTACTTC
>.|TRBJ1-4|TRBV29-1|TRBD1
CSGRQGGGNEKLFF
TGCAGCGGACGACAGGGTGGGGGTAATGAAAAACTGTTTTTT
>.|TRBJ1-3|TRBV30|.
CAWSVGDLGNTIYF
TGTGCCTGGAGTGTCGGGGATCTTGGAAACACCATATATTTT
>.|TRBJ1-2|TRBV28|.
CASRGGTLVGSGYTF
TGTGCCAGCAGGGGGGGTACTCTCGTCGGTTCGGGCTACACCTTC
>.|TRBJ1-6|TRBV5-1|.
CASSFSPGDSPLHF
TGCGCCAGCAGCTTCTCCCCTGGCGATTCACCCCTCCACTTT
>.|TRBJ1-2|TRBV27|TRBD1
CASTPGDSYGYTF
TGTGCCAGCACCCCCGGGGACAGCTATGGCTACACCTTC
>.|TRBJ1-1|TRBV30|.
CAWSVTEKAFF
TGTGCCTGGAGTGTGACGGAAAAAGCTTTCTTT
>.|TRBJ2-3|TRBV5-1|.
CASSEVTAQFTDTQYF
TGCGCCAGCAGCGAGGTGACAGCGCAGTTCACAGATACGCAGTATTTT
>.|TRBJ2-3|TRBV11-3|.
CASSSGANTDTQYF
TGTGCCAGCAGCTCCGGGGCCAACACAGATACGCAGTATTTT
>.|TRBJ2-6|TRBV30|.
CAWSRDSGANVLTF
TGTGCCTGGAGTCGGGACTCTGGGGCCAACGTCCTGACTTTC
>.|TRBJ2-1|TRBV7-1|.
CASTNGGYNEQFF
TGTGCCAGCACCAATGGGGGGTACAATGAGCAGTTCTTC
>.|TRBJ1-2|TRBV29-1|.
CSVEARWRNYGYTF
TGCAGCGTTGAAGCGCGTTGGAGAAACTATGGCTACACCTTC
>once|TRBJ2-7|TRBV5-1|.
CASTWGGGQTYEQYF
TGCGCCAGCACCTGGGGGGGCGGACAAACCTACGAGCAGTACTTC
>.|TRBJ2-1|TRBV18|TRBD1
CASSPGTGRATYNEQFF
TGTGCCAGCTCACCCGGGACAGGGAGGGCCACCTACAATGAGCAGTTCTTC